The 10 T cell receptor beta chains reported below all come from one sample, sequenced in a study of T cell responses to AZD1222 COVID-19 vaccine. The table came from immunoSEQ multiplex PCR; TCRdb's copy has only in-frame clones and leaves some out. This sample has 85,000 to 110,000 clones, with about 87% found just once. The material sequenced was peripheral blood, taken on day 0 of AZD1222 vaccination. These receptors all come from an adult in good health.

The gene calls are TRBV2 and TRBJ1-1, with D maybe TRBD1 (5 bases). The CDR3 runs to 17 residues. Trimming shortened V by 1 base and J by 0 bases, and 15 bases separated the two germline ends. Germline V CDR1 and CDR2: SNHLY, FYNNEI. CDR3 residues: CASSEVGGLTMNTEAFF. CDR3 nucleotides: TGTGCCAGCAGTGAAGTTGGGGGTTTAACAATGAACACTGAAGCTTTCTTT.

CDR3 sequence (DNA): TGTGCCAGCTCACCCATGGGCGGCACTGAAGCTTTCTTT. Translation gives CASSPMGGTEAFF. This chain joins TRBV18 and TRBJ1-1; no definite D call. Germline assignment: CDR1 KGHSH and CDR2 LQKENI. This CDR3 is 13 amino acids long. V dropped 3 bases and J dropped 4 bases, with 9 bases sitting between them.

V and J are TRBV7-9 and TRBJ2-1, with D perhaps given as TRBD1 or TRBD2 (7 bases each). Per germline, CDR1 SEHNR and CDR2 FQNEAQ (reference sequence). The V end was cut by 3 bases, the J end by 5 bases, with 17 bases between. CDR3 length: 16 amino acids. The CDR3 DNA follows: TGTGCCAGCAGCTTCCAGGGGGGGTACCAGGACAATGAGCAGTTCTTC. It encodes CASSFQGGYQDNEQFF.

This clone was counted once. The V call is TRBV18, the J call TRBJ1-2; D is perhaps TRBD1 (6 bases). Between the trimmed V and J ends, which lost 0 bases and 2 bases, there was a span of 10 bases. Per the germline V gene, CDR1 is KGHSH and CDR2 is LQKENI. This CDR3 is 15 amino acids long. The CDR3 nucleotides read TGTGCCAGCTCACCACCTAACGACAGGAACTATGGCTACACCTTC. Translated, it gives CASSPPNDRNYGYTF.

The chain employs TRBV5-1 and TRBJ1-1; 9 bases align to TRBD1. The CDR3 extends over 15 amino acids. Unmatched junction bases numbered 5, after V lost 4 bases and J lost 1 base. CDR1 is SGHRS, CDR2 YFSETQ, per germline. The CDR3 region is CASSMGQGANTEAFF. CDR3 sequence (DNA): TGCGCCAGCAGCATGGGACAGGGAGCGAACACTGAAGCTTTCTTT.

This chain uses TRBV19 with TRBJ2-1; tentatively, D is TRBD2 (6 bases). The V end was cut by 7 bases, the J end by 1 base, with 17 bases between. The CDR3 consists of 16 residues. The germline V gene has CDR1 LNHDA and CDR2 SQIVND (reference sequence). The CDR3 DNA sequence: TGTGCCAGTACCCTTGACGCGGGAATATCCTACAATGAGCAGTTCTTC. The encoded protein is CASTLDAGISYNEQFF. Complete variable domain (other parts from reference TRBV19 and TRBJ2-1): DGGITQSPKYLFRKEGQNVTLSCEQNLNHDAMYWYRQDPGQGLRLIYYSQIVNDFQKGDIAEGYSVSREKKESFPLTVTSAQKNPTAFYLCASTLDAGISYNEQFFGPGTRLTVL.

This rearrangement joins TRBV19 to TRBJ1-5; D may be TRBD1 (5 bases). Germline V lookup: CDR1 LNHDA, CDR2 SQIVND (reference sequence). Trimming pared 7 bases from V and 2 bases from J, leaving 15 bases between. The CDR3 runs to 15 residues. The DNA for the CDR3 is TGTGCCAGTATGATGGGGGGGGTGGGCAATCAGCCCCAGCATTTT. This encodes CASMMGGVGNQPQHF.

The genes are TRBV28 and TRBJ1-5, with no clear D. With 11 bases removed from V and 2 bases from J, the gap between germline ends came to 13 bases. Germline V CDR1 and CDR2: MDHEN, SYDVKM. The CDR3 totals 13 residues. CDR3: CAGSQAGNQPQHF. The CDR3, as DNA: TGTGCCGGATCCCAAGCCGGCAATCAGCCCCAGCATTTT.

This rearrangement joins TRBV7-2 to TRBJ1-4; TRBD1 matches at 7 bases. The CDR3 spans 15 residues. CDR1 is SGHTA and CDR2 is FQGNSA in the germline V gene. Trimming cost V 4 bases and J 1 base; bases outside gene matches: 3. For the CDR3, the DNA is TGTGCCAGCAGCTCCCGGACAGGAACTAATGAAAAACTGTTTTTT. This codes for CASSSRTGTNEKLFF.

This clone appeared once. J is TRBJ1-4 and V is TRBV6-2 or TRBV6-3; perhaps TRBD1 as D (5 bases). CDR3 size: 14 residues. Per the germline V gene, CDR1 is MNHEY and CDR2 is SVGEGT. The ends were cut back, 6 bases at V and 3 bases at J, with 11 bases in the middle. For the CDR3, the DNA is TGTGCCAGCAGCGACGGGACGGCTAATGAAAAACTGTTTTTT. Translation gives CASSDGTANEKLFF.